The present TCR beta chain was sequenced within a study of cytomegalovirus exposure and HLA in healthy donors. Whole-study findings and limits: The study listed roughly 160 cytomegalovirus-associated TCR beta chains. In most subjects, TCR beta sequences reportedly gave accurate predictions of HLA-A and HLA-B alleles.

Among the donors, all were healthy bone marrow donors. The primer mix had 60 Vbeta and 13 Jbeta primers. The repertoire was sequenced with immunoSEQ multiplex PCR; TCRdb's copy has only in-frame clones and lacks some. The repertoire includes 140,000 to 150,000 clones, around four fifths of them detected once, and around 3.7% sits in the top ten. As for this clone: Its antigen is unidentified.

Germline loops: CDR1 SGDLS, CDR2 YYNGEE. V dropped 0 bases and J dropped 5 bases, with 11 bases sitting between them. The CDR3 loop spans 14 amino acids. This TCR was recovered from a male donor in good health and CMV-seronegative. V gene TRBV9 combines with J gene TRBJ1-2; no clear D. The sequenced material came from PBMCs. The CDR3 is CASSVAEQSYGYTF. CDR3 DNA sequence: TGTGCCAGCAGCGTAGCTGAACAGTCATATGGCTACACCTTC.